This is a list of T cell receptor beta chains from one sample in a study of molecular identifiers for immune sequencing clone quantification. TCRdb recomputed calls from the PCR reads with MiXCR, one row per CDR3 protein. The profile shows about 640,000 distinct CDR3 sequences, just under 20% of them singletons. Material: naive CD8+ T cells from blood, with Jurkat cell RNA spiked in. These receptors were obtained from a human donor in good health. Some libraries in this study had Jurkat cell RNA spiked in. CDR3s include the opening cysteine and the closing phenylalanine or tryptophan. A D gene is named only where the DNA matches it firmly. A row's size may be missing; if present it is once, few, many or a size class.

NA,NA,TRBJ2-7,TRBV27,CASSPLGPGYEQYF,TGTGCCAGCAGTCCCCTGGGGCCAGGCTACGAGCAGTACTTC
NA,many,TRBJ2-7,TRBV7-2,CASSLGPGSTYEQYF,TGTGCCAGCAGCTTAGGTCCGGGGTCAACCTACGAGCAGTACTTC
NA,NA,TRBJ1-5,TRBV19,CASKWAHNQPQHF,TGTGCCAGTAAATGGGCCCACAATCAGCCCCAGCATTTT
TRBD2,NA,TRBJ2-7,TRBV6-1,CASSEELAGINYEQYF,TGTGCCAGCAGTGAAGAACTAGCGGGGATTAACTACGAGCAGTACTTC
NA,few,TRBJ1-6,TRBV21-1,CASSPHPPGQGRIGALHF,TGTGCCAGCAGCCCTCACCCCCCAGGACAAGGCAGGATTGGGGCCCTCCACTTT
TRBD2,few,TRBJ2-7,TRBV5-1,CASSRGGSVYEQYF,TGCGCCAGCAGCCGCGGGGGGTCGGTTTACGAGCAGTACTTC
TRBD2,many,TRBJ2-3,TRBV30,CAWSGLAGTTDTQYF,TGTGCCTGGAGTGGGCTAGCGGGTACCACAGATACGCAGTATTTT
TRBD1,many,TRBJ2-5,TRBV7-9,CASSKRQGSETQYF,TGTGCCAGCAGCAAAAGACAGGGCTCGGAGACCCAGTACTTC
TRBD1,many,TRBJ2-5,TRBV5-1,CASSLTPRTGFNETQYF,TGCGCCAGCAGCTTGACCCCCCGGACAGGGTTCAATGAGACCCAGTACTTC
NA,few,TRBJ2-7,TRBV19,CASSHTGIEQYF,TGTGCCAGTAGCCACACAGGGATCGAGCAGTACTTC
NA,many,TRBJ2-7,TRBV27,CASSPNQGYEQYF,TGTGCCAGCAGTCCAAACCAGGGGTACGAGCAGTACTTC
TRBD2,many,TRBJ2-3,TRBV7-2,CASSLVGAGAGTDTQYF,TGTGCCAGCAGCTTAGTTGGAGCGGGGGCCGGCACAGATACGCAGTATTTT
NA,NA,TRBJ2-1,TRBV14,CASSQLGYNEQFF,TGTGCCAGCAGCCAACTAGGTTACAATGAGCAGTTCTTC
NA,many,TRBJ2-3,TRBV21-1,CASSKEESRDNTDTQYF,TGTGCCAGCAGCAAAGAAGAGAGCAGGGACAACACAGATACGCAGTATTTT
NA,many,TRBJ2-7,TRBV29-1,CSVVRGQDYEQYF,TGCAGCGTTGTTCGGGGGCAGGACTACGAGCAGTACTTC
NA,NA,TRBJ2-5,TRBV6-1,CASSEGGEIQGWETQYF,TGTGCCAGCAGTGAAGGGGGCGAAATACAGGGTTGGGAGACCCAGTACTTC
NA,many,TRBJ2-7,TRBV30,CAWSVLGGPYEQYF,TGTGCCTGGAGTGTACTTGGCGGGCCCTACGAGCAGTACTTC
NA,many,TRBJ2-7,TRBV20-1,CSAREQGKSSYEQYF,TGCAGTGCTAGAGAGCAGGGGAAGAGCTCCTACGAGCAGTACTTC
NA,many,TRBJ1-2,TRBV28,CASSRGLDGNYGYTF,TGTGCCAGCAGTCGGGGACTAGATGGTAACTATGGCTACACCTTC
NA,many,TRBJ2-2,TRBV9,CASSVATSSIPFF,TGTGCCAGCAGCGTAGCTACGTCTAGTATTCCTTTTTTT
NA,many,TRBJ2-5,TRBV7-9,CASSLPPAGDQETQYF,TGTGCCAGCAGCTTACCCCCAGCCGGGGACCAAGAGACCCAGTACTTC
NA,NA,TRBJ1-3,TRBV4-3,CASGQEPGNTIYF,TGCGCCAGCGGCCAAGAGCCTGGAAACACCATATATTTT
NA,many,TRBJ2-5,TRBV7-6,CASSLYLYGGETQYF,TGTGCCAGCAGCCTCTACTTATATGGAGGCGAGACCCAGTACTTC
NA,many,TRBJ2-7,TRBV19,CASSTTGLPNYEQYF,TGTGCCAGTAGTACCACGGGACTCCCGAACTACGAGCAGTACTTC
TRBD2,NA,TRBJ2-2,TRBV7-9,CASRNPSLAGGPLSFAGELFF,TGTGCCAGCAGAAATCCCTCACTAGCGGGGGGCCCGCTGTCGTTCGCCGGGGAGCTGTTTTTT
NA,few,TRBJ2-1,TRBV7-9,CASSQGSDNEQFF,TGTGCCAGCAGCCAAGGGTCGGACAATGAGCAGTTCTTC
NA,many,TRBJ2-3,TRBV5-4,CASSPLSTDTQYF,TGTGCCAGCAGCCCCTTAAGCACAGATACGCAGTATTTT
NA,many,TRBJ2-7,TRBV30,CAWSLGLNYEQYF,TGTGCCTGGAGTTTAGGACTAAACTACGAGCAGTACTTC
NA,few,TRBJ2-3,TRBV4-3,CASSQGGDTQYF,TGCGCCAGCAGCCAAGGAGGAGATACGCAGTATTTT
NA,many,TRBJ1-1,TRBV6-5,CASGAFLDTEAFF,TGTGCCAGTGGGGCCTTTCTGGACACTGAAGCTTTCTTT
NA,many,TRBJ1-2,TRBV14,CASSQDTTVKYGYTF,TGTGCCAGCAGCCAAGATACCACAGTCAAGTATGGCTACACCTTC
NA,many,TRBJ1-2,TRBV28,CASSLVREYYGYTF,TGTGCCAGCAGTTTAGTAAGGGAATACTATGGCTACACCTTC
TRBD2,few,TRBJ2-1,TRBV28,CASSFVTSGGKSSYNEQFF,TGTGCCAGCAGTTTCGTGACTAGCGGGGGAAAAAGCTCCTACAATGAGCAGTTCTTC
TRBD2,many,TRBJ2-3,TRBV19,CASSIVGAGGQDTQYF,TGTGCCAGTAGTATAGTCGGAGCGGGGGGGCAAGATACGCAGTATTTT
TRBD2,few,TRBJ2-3,TRBV9,CASSVVGGTSGRTDTQYF,TGTGCCAGCAGCGTAGTAGGGGGGACTAGCGGGAGGACAGATACGCAGTATTTT
TRBD2,few,TRBJ2-3,TRBV5-1,CASSDDGGTDTQYF,TGCGCCAGCAGCGACGACGGGGGGACAGATACGCAGTATTTT
NA,few,TRBJ2-7,TRBV20-1,CSARESEDNLYEQYF,TGCAGTGCTAGAGAGTCCGAAGACAACCTTTACGAGCAGTACTTC
TRBD2,NA,TRBJ2-5,TRBV3-1,CASSQAGWTSGETQYF,TGTGCCAGCAGCCAAGCGGGTTGGACTAGCGGAGAGACCCAGTACTTC
TRBD2,few,TRBJ2-1,TRBV7-9,CASSFGLAPPLAQFF,TGTGCCAGCAGCTTTGGACTAGCGCCCCCCCTGGCGCAGTTCTTC
NA,many,TRBJ2-7,TRBV30,CAWSVLEEQYF,TGTGCCTGGAGTGTACTGGAAGAGCAGTACTTC
NA,many,TRBJ2-7,TRBV5-1,CASSFNKDSQSYEQYF,TGCGCCAGCAGCTTCAACAAGGACAGTCAATCCTACGAGCAGTACTTC
TRBD1,few,TRBJ1-4,TRBV7-9,CASSDPGQGLINEKLFF,TGTGCCAGCAGTGACCCGGGACAGGGGCTAATTAATGAAAAACTGTTTTTT
NA,NA,TRBJ1-5,TRBV19,CASSIEEGYEQPQHF,TGTGCCAGTAGTATAGAGGAGGGGTATGAACAGCCCCAGCATTTT
NA,many,TRBJ2-7,TRBV28,CASSFSQQQYF,TGTGCCAGCAGTTTTAGCCAGCAACAGTACTTC
NA,many,TRBJ1-4,TRBV28,CASSFYRQNEKLFF,TGTGCCAGCAGTTTTTATCGGCAGAATGAAAAACTGTTTTTT
NA,many,TRBJ2-7,TRBV7-9,CASSNPAAGGGARYEQYF,TGTGCCAGCAGCAACCCCGCAGCCGGTGGGGGGGCACGCTACGAGCAGTACTTC
NA,many,TRBJ2-3,TRBV30,CAWSGGPYTDTQYF,TGTGCCTGGAGTGGAGGGCCGTACACAGATACGCAGTATTTT
NA,many,TRBJ2-7,TRBV5-6,CASSLDLPGVAYEQYF,TGTGCCAGCAGCTTGGATTTGCCAGGGGTCGCCTACGAGCAGTACTTC
NA,few,TRBJ2-1,TRBV9,CASSRSRDWVIF,TGTGCCAGCAGCCGCTCGCGGGACTGGGTCATCTTC
TRBD1,NA,TRBJ1-1,TRBV28,CASSPVQTGRTEALF,TGTGCCAGCAGTCCCGTTCAGACAGGGCGGACCGAAGCTCTCTTT
NA,few,TRBJ1-2,TRBV9,CASSVERGGQKNYGYTF,TGTGCCAGCAGCGTAGAGAGGGGTGGACAGAAGAACTATGGCTACACCTTC
NA,many,TRBJ1-1,TRBV25-1,CASSEYGTSGTEAFF,TGTGCCAGCAGTGAATATGGGACAAGCGGCACTGAAGCTTTCTTT
NA,many,TRBJ2-5,TRBV5-5,CASSFYGAPSQETQYF,TGTGCCAGCAGCTTCTATGGGGCCCCTAGTCAAGAGACCCAGTACTTC